The clone carrying this T cell receptor beta chain was seen more than once but under ten times. Its specificity is not known. The data originate from a study of beta chain features in type 1 diabetes. Since all of the isolated RNA was reverse transcribed, expressed TCRB transcripts were what got sequenced. Measured with immunoSEQ multiplex PCR; TCRdb has only the in-frame clones, and not every one. The sample has around 250,000 clones, about 15% seen once. CDR1 and CDR2 from the germline V gene are GTSNPN and SVGIG (reference sequence). The CDR3 runs 14 residues. Trimming at V came to 8 bases and at J to 4 bases, leaving 8 bases not matched to a gene. Findings of the study overall: TCRB CDR3s were moderately but significantly shorter in Type 1 diabetes patients in all four CD4+ subsets.

CD45RO/CCR7/CD25/CD127/CD95/CD27 sorting isolated CD4+ naive, central memory, regulatory and stem cell-like memory cells. Purity of each sorted population was above 95%. Material for sequencing was naive CD4+ T cells from blood. V and J are TRBV30 and TRBJ2-4; 10 bases are a match to TRBD2. This sequence was found in a man aged 25 to 40 with type 1 diabetes. CDR3 loop: CATSTSGWKNIQYF. The CDR3 DNA is TGTGCCACCTCGACTAGCGGGTGGAAAAACATTCAGTACTTC.